This TCR beta chain was captured by sequencing in a study of graft-versus-host responses after intestinal transplantation. Method: immunoSEQ multiplex PCR; TCRdb's copy keeps in-frame clones and lacks some. The sample has around 87,000 clones; approximately 90% are singletons. In regard to this clone: Its antigen is as yet unknown.

Germline CDR1 reads LGHNA; CDR2 reads YSLEER. CDR3 length equals 17 residues. The trim removed 1 base at V and 3 bases at J, leaving 7 bases unmatched. Material: unstimulated CD8+ T cells sorted from spleen or lymph node cells, obtained before transplant. The gene calls are TRBV4-3 and TRBJ2-2; TRBD1 matches 8 bases. This sequence was found in a human donor who was the organ donor for an intestinal transplant. The DNA for the CDR3 is TGCGCCAGCAGCCAAGGTTGGGACAGGCCCCACACCGGGGAGCTGTTTTTT. Amino acids: CASSQGWDRPHTGELFF.